These 26 T cell receptor beta chains were sequenced from one sample in a study of CD8 T cells in ankylosing spondylitis listed by TCRdb under 2017. Their antigens remain unidentified. What the work shows at the level of the full study, not this receptor alone: A TCR beta motif of 7 or 8 highly homologous amino acid variants appeared characteristic of blood from ankylosing spondylitis patients.

The library relied on 5' RACE. The sequencer listed for this sample is Illumina HiSeq 2500. TCRdb reran the public reads through fastp at Q25 and MiXCR, keeping productive beta chains. Each CDR3 protein gets just one entry, which takes the most common genes and DNA from the rows behind it. The sample records about 340,000 distinct CDR3 sequences, roughly 8% of which are singletons. Of the sample, roughly 15% is held by the ten largest clones. Sample: blood, either unsorted or a sorted T cell fraction (not recorded which). The receptors come from a male donor with ankylosing spondylitis.

This chain joins TRBV28 and TRBJ2-1, with 9 bases fitting TRBD2. Germline CDR1 reads MDHEN; CDR2 reads SYDVKM. This CDR3 has 17 residues. V shed 4 bases, J shed 1 base, and the junction held 8 bases outside the gene matches. The DNA for the CDR3 is TGTGCCAGCAGTTACCCCCGTAGCGGGGGTTCCTACAATGAGCAGTTCTTC. This translates into CASSYPRSGGSYNEQFF.

The gene calls are TRBV5-1 and TRBJ1-1, with D hard to call. The V and J ends lost 0 bases and 0 bases respectively, with 6 bases between them. The CDR3 runs 14 residues. Germline CDR1 and CDR2: SGHRS and YFSETQ. CDR3 nucleotide sequence: TGCGCCAGCAGCTTGGCACGGTTGAACACTGAAGCTTTCTTT. Its protein product is CASSLARLNTEAFF.

Many counts were recorded for this clonotype. The chain joins TRBV12-3 or TRBV12-4 to TRBJ2-2, with 7 bases that match TRBD1. Trimming cost V 3 bases and J 3 bases; bases outside gene matches: 4. The CDR3 has 15 amino acids. CDR3 protein: CASSLDRSHTGELFF. In DNA, the CDR3 is TGTGCCAGCAGTTTGGACAGGTCCCACACCGGGGAGCTGTTTTTT.

This clonotype was counted ten times or more. DNA for the CDR3: TGTGCCAGCAGCGAACGGCTAGCGGGGGGAGCTACGCAGTATTTT. Its protein is CASSERLAGGATQYF. The chain recombines TRBV2 with TRBJ2-3; 11 bases align to TRBD2. CDR3 length: 15 residues. The V segment lost 6 bases and the J segment 8 bases; nucleotides outside the gene matches: 10. Germline assignment: CDR1 SNHLY and CDR2 FYNNEI.

Ten or more counts support this clonotype. The chain recombines TRBV5-5 with TRBJ2-3; 8 bases match TRBD2. The CDR3 loop spans 17 amino acids. The V and J ends lost 5 bases and 3 bases, in that order; junction bases with no gene match: 14. Germline V lookup: CDR1 SGHKS, CDR2 YYEKEE (reference sequence). CDR3 amino acids: CASRFGGADLATDTQYF. Written as DNA, the CDR3 is TGTGCCAGCAGATTCGGGGGGGCGGACCTAGCAACAGATACGCAGTATTTT.

This chain links TRBV5-6 with TRBJ1-2; TRBD1 matches 7 bases. J was trimmed by 3 bases and V by 3 bases; bases with no gene match: 14. Germline loops: CDR1 SGHDT, CDR2 YYEEEE. The CDR3 has 17 residues. The CDR3 reads CASSSARTGPPHYGYTF. In nucleotides, the CDR3 is TGTGCCAGCAGCTCCGCCCGGACAGGACCTCCCCACTATGGCTACACCTTC.

This clonotype was recorded many times. The genes are TRBV5-4 and TRBJ2-1, with 10 bases lining up with TRBD2. V shed 1 base, J shed 10 bases, and the junction held 14 bases outside the gene matches. The CDR3 contains 17 residues. Germline V gene lookup returns CDR1 SGHNT and CDR2 YYREEE (reference sequence). The CDR3 reads CASSLNGGAYSGGEQFF. For the CDR3, the DNA is TGTGCCAGCAGCTTGAATGGTGGCGCGTATAGCGGGGGGGAGCAGTTCTTC.

The chain uses TRBV5-1 and TRBJ2-5; D gene uncertain. CDR1 and CDR2 from the germline V gene are SGHRS and YFSETQ. CDR3 length equals 15 residues. V dropped 4 bases and J dropped 4 bases, with 17 bases sitting between them. CDR3 sequence: CASSRSRNAVETQYF. Here the CDR3 DNA reads TGCGCCAGCAGCCGGTCCAGGAACGCTGTAGAGACCCAGTACTTC.

This clonotype was seen ten or more times. The J gene is TRBJ2-2, the V gene TRBV5-1; TRBD2 matches 8 bases. The CDR3 sequence is 15 residues long. V lost 2 bases, J lost 4 bases, and 4 bases stayed unmatched. Germline V CDR1 and CDR2: SGHRS, YFSETQ. The CDR3 DNA sequence: TGCGCCAGCAGCTTAGGGACTAGGCTCACCGGGGAGCTGTTTTTT. Encoded protein: CASSLGTRLTGELFF.

This clonotype showed up just a few times. This chain uses TRBV5-6 with TRBJ2-1, with D perhaps TRBD1 (6 bases). V dropped 2 bases and J dropped 1 base, with 10 bases sitting between them. This CDR3 is 15 amino acids long. Germline loops: CDR1 SGHDT, CDR2 YYEEEE. CDR3 loop: CASSFLGASYNEQFF. In DNA form, the CDR3 reads TGTGCCAGCAGCTTCCTGGGGGCTTCCTACAATGAGCAGTTCTTC. The complete variable domain, with remaining parts taken from reference TRBV5-6 and TRBJ2-1, reads DAGVTQSPTHLIKTRGQQVTLRCSPKSGHDTVSWYQQALGQGPQFIFQYYEEEERQRGNFPDRFSGHQFPNYSSELNVNALLLGDSALYLCASSFLGASYNEQFFGPGTRLTVL.

The rearrangement uses TRBV12-3 or TRBV12-4 and TRBJ1-5, with TRBD1 matching over 7 bases. There are 15 residues in the CDR3. With V trimmed by 5 bases and J by 0 bases, 4 bases remained unmatched. CDR3 in amino acids: CASSPTGYSNQPQHF. In DNA, the CDR3 is TGTGCCAGCAGTCCGACAGGGTATAGCAATCAGCCCCAGCATTTT.

The rearrangement links TRBV4-2 to TRBJ2-7; TRBD2 is a possible D gene (5 bases). From germline, CDR1 is LGHNA and CDR2 YNFKEQ. The CDR3 extends over 16 amino acids. Trimming left V 1 base short and J 1 base short, with 14 bases between. As DNA, the CDR3 is TGTGCCAGCAGCCAAGGCAGGACGGGGAAATCCTACGAGCAGTACTTC. Protein product: CASSQGRTGKSYEQYF.

This chain connects TRBV7-2 to TRBJ1-2; D is unclear. The CDR3 contains 14 residues. The germline V gene has CDR1 SGHTA and CDR2 FQGNSA. V lost 1 base and J 7 bases, leaving 13 bases between the germline ends. CDR3 amino acids: CASSLVAPSPGYTF. The CDR3 DNA reads TGTGCCAGCAGCTTAGTGGCTCCCTCCCCTGGCTACACCTTC.

This clonotype occurred a few times. The gene calls are TRBV4-3 and TRBJ1-2, with D hard to call. CDR3 length equals 14 residues. Trimming took 2 bases from V and 4 from J, leaving 11 bases between them. The germline gives CDR1 LGHNA, CDR2 YSLEER. The CDR3 bases are TGCGCCAGCAGCCAACAAGGATGGGGCTATGGCTACACCTTC. Translating gives CASSQQGWGYGYTF.

The rearrangement uses TRBV4-3 and TRBJ2-7; TRBD2 aligns across 10 bases. Trimming took 0 bases from V and 2 from J; bases not matched to a gene: 13. Germline V gives CDR1 LGHNA, CDR2 YSLEER. The CDR3 is 19 amino acids. The CDR3 sequence is CASSQDLASGSQGAYEQYF. The DNA for the CDR3 is TGCGCCAGCAGCCAAGATTTGGCTAGCGGGAGTCAGGGCGCCTACGAGCAGTACTTC.

This clonotype has only a few counts. The chain carries TRBV24-1 and TRBJ2-1; TRBD1 agrees at 9 bases. This CDR3 is 16 amino acids long. The ends lost 4 bases at V and 4 bases at J; junction bases unmatched: 7. Germline CDR1 KGHDR, CDR2 SFDVKD. The chain's CDR3 is CATSDRDRGRYNEQFF. CDR3 in DNA: TGTGCCACCAGTGACCGAGACAGGGGGAGGTACAATGAGCAGTTCTTC.

This clonotype was found a few times. The rearrangement links TRBV11-2 to TRBJ2-7, with 13 bases identical to TRBD2. V trimming: 5 bases; J trimming: 3 bases; junction bases outside the gene matches: 7. The CDR3 sequence is 16 residues long. CDR1 is SGHAT and CDR2 is FQNNGV in the germline V gene. The CDR3 protein is CASSRARLAGGYEQYF. The CDR3 nucleotides read TGTGCCAGCAGCCGCGCCCGACTAGCGGGAGGCTACGAGCAGTACTTC.

This clonotype has ten or more counts. The V call is TRBV7-6, the J call TRBJ2-1, with D perhaps TRBD2 (5 bases). V shed 3 bases and J shed 2 bases, with 11 bases lying between them. The CDR3 has 15 amino acids. Germline V gene sequence: CDR1 SGHVS, CDR2 FNYEAQ. CDR3 sequence (DNA): TGTGCCAGCAGCTTGTCTCCCGGGACCTACAATGAGCAGTTCTTC. It yields the protein CASSLSPGTYNEQFF.

V usage is TRBV12-3 or TRBV12-4 and J usage is TRBJ2-3; D gene ambiguous. The CDR3 has 12 residues. Deletions cut 6 bases from V and 0 bases from J, with 4 bases between. DNA of the CDR3: TGTGCCAGCAGACAGAGCACAGATACGCAGTATTTT. Translated: CASRQSTDTQYF.

Concerning this clonotype itself: A single base separates this from a much larger clone, so it may be a read error. This chain links TRBV12-3 or TRBV12-4 with TRBJ1-1; D is unresolved. Trimming cost V 6 bases and J 6 bases, with 14 bases left between them. This CDR3 region has 13 residues. The CDR3 DNA follows: TGTGCCAGCAGATTGGTCTCCACCGCTGAAGCTTTCTTT. This translates into CASRLVSTAEAFF.

This clonotype was recorded a few times. The rearrangement joins TRBV28 to TRBJ1-1; D perhaps matches TRBD1 (6 bases). The CDR3 has 15 amino acids. With 5 bases removed from V and 0 bases from J, the gap between germline ends came to 13 bases. Germline-derived CDR1 and CDR2 are MDHEN and SYDVKM. The CDR3 reads CASSVEGGLNTEAFF. CDR3 nucleotides: TGTGCCAGCAGTGTCGAAGGGGGACTGAACACTGAAGCTTTCTTT. Together with reference TRBV28 and TRBJ1-1, the CDR3 gives the full variable domain: DVKVTQSSRYLVKRTGEKVFLECVQDMDHENMFWYRQDPGLGLRLIYFSYDVKMKEKGDIPEGYSVSREKKERFSLILESASTNQTSMYLCASSVEGGLNTEAFFGQGTRLTVV.

The sample holds a few counts of this clonotype. The chain joins TRBV29-1 to TRBJ2-4; TRBD1 matches at 8 bases. There are 15 residues in the CDR3. Trimming took 2 bases from V and 5 from J; bases not matched to a gene: 8. CDR1 is SQVTM, CDR2 ANQGSEA, per germline. CDR3 sequence (DNA): TGCAGCGTTGAAATAAACAGGGGGTGGGAAAACATTCAGTACTTC. This sequence encodes CSVEINRGWENIQYF.

The chain is built from TRBV10-3 and TRBJ1-4; the D is unclear. V was shortened by 0 bases and J by 5 bases, with 13 bases between the two germline ends. The germline gives CDR1 ENHRY, CDR2 SYGVKD. This CDR3 spans 16 amino acids. CDR3 in amino acids: CAISESIPVGNEKLFF. The CDR3 DNA follows: TGTGCCATCAGTGAGTCTATACCTGTCGGGAATGAAAAACTGTTTTTT.

This clonotype was counted at least ten times. In DNA form, the CDR3 reads TGCAGCGTTGCTAGCGGGGAAACGAACACCGGGGAGCTGTTTTTT. Translation: CSVASGETNTGELFF. The chain employs TRBV29-1 and TRBJ2-2, with TRBD2 matching over 9 bases. Unmatched junction bases numbered 3, after V lost 4 bases and J lost 0 bases. The CDR3 spans 15 residues. Germline assignment: CDR1 SQVTM and CDR2 ANQGSEA.

In its sample, this clonotype was seen many times. The chain combines TRBV20-1 with TRBJ2-7; 10 positions match TRBD1. The germline gives CDR1 DFQATT, CDR2 SNEGSKA (reference sequence). The CDR3 has 15 residues. Unmatched junction bases numbered 14, after V lost 5 bases and J lost 7 bases. Written as DNA, the CDR3 is TGCAGTGCTGGTAAAGGGGACAGGGGATTCCCTGAGCAGTACTTC. Encoded protein: CSAGKGDRGFPEQYF.

Many counts were recorded for this clonotype. The rearrangement links TRBV27 to TRBJ1-3; D is unclear. This CDR3 comprises 12 residues. The germline V and J ends were trimmed by 8 bases and 1 base, with 6 bases remaining between them. Germline lookup yields CDR1 MNHEY and CDR2 SMNVEV (reference sequence). The CDR3 sequence is CASVGSGNTIYF. CDR3 nucleotide sequence: TGTGCCAGCGTGGGGTCTGGAAACACCATATATTTT.